This T cell receptor beta chain was recovered during a study of shared clonotypes between healthy human individuals. Overall study context: Donor composition was a couple of women and three men, aged 18 to 49. General study points: Generally, estimated richness proved larger in naive subsets than it did in memory subsets.

Per the germline V gene, CDR1 is MDHEN and CDR2 is SYDVKM. V dropped 3 bases and J dropped 5 bases, with 7 bases sitting between them. This CDR3 has 12 amino acids. Each sorted subset replicate got 200 ng genomic DNA, roughly 27,000 genomes. Data came from immunoSEQ multiplex PCR; TCRdb stores just in-frame clones and leaves some out. In the table there are around 2.1 million clones, 85% to 95% of which are singletons. This clone was seen a single time. The antigen is unknown. At the DNA level, this CDR3 is encoded by other sequences in the same sample as well. Only CD45RO-negative cells positively selected for CCR7 counted as naive CD8 cells, so terminally differentiated effector memory CD45RA+ cells were excluded.

This chain uses TRBV28 with TRBJ1-1; tentative D call: TRBD1 (5 bases). Sequencing was carried out using naive CD8+ T cells from PBMCs. The source of this sequence is a man aged 18 to 35 in good health. Some clones in this sample may be carry-over from other donors' samples. In nucleotides, the CDR3 is TGTGCCAGCAGTTTTAGGGGTACTGAAGCTTTCTTT. Translating gives CASSFRGTEAFF.